These 17 T cell receptor beta chains share one sample of origin, sequenced in a study of shared clonotypes between healthy human individuals. Measured with immunoSEQ multiplex PCR; TCRdb has only the in-frame clones, and not every one. The table has about 2.3 million clones, 85% to 95% seen once. The sequenced sample consisted of naive CD4+ T cells from PBMCs. The sample's subset: CD45RA+ positively selected. The receptor set was obtained from a man younger than 35 in good health. Some clones in this sample may be carry-over from other donors' samples.

This clone has just one count. This chain connects TRBV6-4 to TRBJ2-7; no clear D. V shed 0 bases and J shed 6 bases, with 3 bases lying between them. This CDR3 contains 11 residues. Looked up from germline, CDR1 is MRHNA and CDR2 is SNTAGT. As DNA, the CDR3 is TGTGCCAGCAGTGACTCGATCGAGCAGTACTTC. Translated: CASSDSIEQYF.

The chain is built from TRBV5-1 and TRBJ2-7, with D hard to call. With 4 bases removed from V and 6 bases from J, the gap between germline ends came to 17 bases. The CDR3 has 14 residues. Looked up from germline, CDR1 is SGHRS and CDR2 is YFSETQ. The CDR3 nucleotides are TGCGCCAGCAGCCCCCTCTCGGCGAAGGCCGAGCAGTACTTC. Amino acid sequence: CASSPLSAKAEQYF.

The rearrangement links TRBV2 to TRBJ2-5; tentative D call: TRBD2 (6 bases). The CDR3 extends over 12 amino acids. Germline assignment: CDR1 SNHLY and CDR2 FYNNEI. V was clipped by 9 bases and J by 14 bases, with 22 bases between them. The CDR3 here is CASDHGTSVPYF. In nucleotides, the CDR3 is TGTGCCAGTGATCATGGGACTTCGGTCCCATACTTC.

The chain joins TRBV5-6 to TRBJ2-3; 8 positions agree with TRBD2. CDR3 length equals 15 residues. Trimming at V came to 2 bases and at J to 4 bases, leaving 6 bases not matched to a gene. Germline assignment: CDR1 SGHDT and CDR2 YYEEEE. The CDR3 region is CASSFMAGGPDTQYF. In nucleotides, the CDR3 is TGTGCCAGCAGCTTTATGGCGGGAGGTCCAGATACGCAGTATTTT.

V gene TRBV10-3 combines with J gene TRBJ1-4; D uncertain. Trimming took 2 bases from V and 8 from J, leaving 9 bases between them. Germline V gene data show CDR1 as ENHRY and CDR2 as SYGVKD. The CDR3 runs 13 residues. CDR3 in amino acids: CAISEPNGEKLFF. As DNA, the CDR3 is TGTGCCATCAGTGAGCCGAATGGGGAAAAACTGTTTTTT.

This clone has a single count. The chain couples TRBV2 to TRBJ2-7, with TRBD1 as a possible D gene (6 bases). CDR3 size: 12 residues. V dropped 7 bases and J dropped 4 bases, with 11 bases sitting between them. CDR1 is SNHLY, CDR2 FYNNEI, per germline. The CDR3 spells CASTRGRYEQYF. CDR3 bases: TGTGCCAGCACCAGGGGTCGGTACGAGCAGTACTTC.

This rearrangement joins TRBV6-4 to TRBJ2-3; D remains unclear. V shed 4 bases and J shed 0 bases, with 5 bases lying between them. Germline V lookup: CDR1 MRHNA, CDR2 SNTAGT. CDR3 length equals 13 residues. CDR3 bases: TGTGCCAGCAGTGCGACTAGCACAGATACGCAGTATTTT. Protein product: CASSATSTDTQYF.

This clone was observed a single time. The chain joins TRBV9 to TRBJ2-3; weak D call: TRBD2 (6 bases). V lost 4 bases and J lost 0, with 12 bases in between. Germline V CDR1 and CDR2: SGDLS, YYNGEE. CDR3 size: 15 residues. In nucleotides, the CDR3 is TGTGCCAGCAGCCCTACTCTAGCGAGCACAGATACGCAGTATTTT. Translating gives CASSPTLASTDTQYF.

The chain couples TRBV28 to TRBJ2-5, with 9 bases identical to TRBD1. Germline CDR1 and CDR2: MDHEN and SYDVKM. Trimming took 6 bases from V and 4 from J; bases not matched to a gene: 9. The CDR3 runs 15 residues. CDR3 DNA: TGTGCCAGCAGGTCGGACAGGGGATCGCGAGAGACCCAGTACTTC. It is translated as CASRSDRGSRETQYF.

The J gene is TRBJ2-7, the V gene TRBV5-1; 11 nucleotides line up with TRBD2. V was pared by 0 bases and J by 3 bases, with 5 bases of the junction left unmatched. Germline V gives CDR1 SGHRS, CDR2 YFSETQ. The CDR3 consists of 16 residues. The CDR3 DNA sequence: TGCGCCAGCAGCTTGGGACTAGCGGGAATTGTCTACGAGCAGTACTTC. This gives the protein CASSLGLAGIVYEQYF.

V gene TRBV11-3 combines with J gene TRBJ2-7; D is ambiguous. The V end was cut by 5 bases, the J end by 0 bases, with 8 bases between. CDR1 is SGHNT and CDR2 is YENEEA in the germline V gene. The CDR3 totals 13 residues. The CDR3 protein is CASSQGFSYEQYF. The CDR3 nucleotides read TGTGCCAGCAGCCAAGGGTTCTCCTACGAGCAGTACTTC.

V gene TRBV5-5 combines with J gene TRBJ2-7; 10 bases are a match to TRBD2. The CDR3 extends over 16 amino acids. The germline V gene has CDR1 SGHKS and CDR2 YYEKEE (reference sequence). V lost 1 base, J lost 6 bases, and 10 bases stayed unmatched. CDR3 DNA sequence: TGTGCCAGCAGCTTGTTTCCTAGCGGGAGCTCTGGCGAGCAGTACTTC. This encodes CASSLFPSGSSGEQYF.

CDR3 sequence reads: CASSRWTGGEDTQYF. The CDR3 DNA reads as TGTGCCAGCAGCCGATGGACAGGGGGCGAAGATACGCAGTATTTT. The chain couples TRBV7-7 to TRBJ2-3; TRBD1 agrees at 11 bases. Per germline, CDR1 SSHAT and CDR2 FNYEAQ (reference sequence). This CDR3 is 15 amino acids long. The V gene end was trimmed by 5 bases and the J gene end by 5 bases; junction bases not matched to a gene: 6.

The rearrangement links TRBV6-1 to TRBJ1-5; TRBD1 is a possible D gene (6 bases). V lost 5 bases and J lost 5, with 10 bases in between. In germline, CDR1 is MNHNS, CDR2 SASEGT. The CDR3 spans 13 residues. The CDR3 loop is CASSFQGYQPQHF. CDR3 in DNA: TGTGCCAGCAGTTTTCAGGGGTATCAGCCCCAGCATTTT.

The rearrangement uses TRBV30 and TRBJ1-4; no firm D call. CDR3 length equals 11 residues. Germline V gene data show CDR1 as GTSNPN and CDR2 as SVGIG (reference sequence). Trimming took 5 bases from V and 6 from J, leaving 7 bases between them. CDR3 protein: CAWAGDEKLFF. CDR3 DNA sequence: TGTGCCTGGGCGGGCGATGAAAAACTGTTTTTT.

This clone appeared once. The V call is TRBV5-1, the J call TRBJ2-3; possible D gene TRBD2, 5 bases. The CDR3 extends over 14 amino acids. CDR1 is SGHRS, CDR2 YFSETQ, per germline. Trimming pared 6 bases from V and 6 bases from J, leaving 17 bases between. The CDR3 sequence is CASNPRIRGDTQYF. CDR3 sequence (DNA): TGCGCCAGCAACCCCCGCATCCGCGGGGATACGCAGTATTTT.

V usage is TRBV4-1 and J usage is TRBJ2-1; D unresolved. CDR3 size: 15 residues. Trimming stripped 4 bases from V and 1 base from J, with 11 bases between. Germline V gene lookup returns CDR1 MGHRA and CDR2 YSYEKL. CDR3 region: CASSPPDTSYNEQFF. In DNA form, the CDR3 reads TGCGCCAGCAGCCCGCCAGATACTTCCTACAATGAGCAGTTCTTC.